This T cell receptor (beta chain) came from a study of post-analysis software for immune sequencing data. Study summary: Courses of disease covered relapsing-remitting, secondary progressive and progressive-relapsing multiple sclerosis.

Study-level results: Controls showed significantly higher normalized Chao1 diversity than did multiple sclerosis patients. Relative to controls, patients had 4 or 5 TRBV segments at higher frequency, with TRBV5-6, TRBV5-1 and TRBV20-1 among these. F measure showed strong co-clustering of same-batch samples.

CDR1 is DFQATT, CDR2 SNEGSKA, per germline (reference sequence). The CDR3 spans 13 residues. Comments on this clonotype: Its antigen is still unknown.

Incorporated into the TCR beta cDNA libraries were unique molecular identifiers, which served to reduce PCR and sequencing biases. With 1 to 10 million T cells as the source, 500,000 to 650,000 cDNA molecules resulted. Via MiXCR, TCRdb re-called the PCR reads, giving one row per CDR3 protein. The sample shows around 400,000 distinct CDR3 sequences, more than 30% of them seen only once. The origin of this receptor is a girl aged 2 to 9 with multiple sclerosis. What was sequenced was blood. The chain is built from TRBV20-1 and TRBJ1-4; maybe TRBD1 (5 bases). This CDR3 reads CYLGGPSAEKLFF. In DNA, the CDR3 is TGCTACTTGGGGGGACCATCGGCCGAAAAACTGTTTTTT.